Detailed here is one T cell receptor beta chain. The antigen it recognizes is unknown. Base qualities are not recorded, but no much larger clone differs from it by a single base. A single peripheral blood draw of approximately 0.11 L on average was collected from each donor into heparinised tubes. A BD FACSAria II and a panel including CD45RO, CCR7, CD25, CD127, CD95 and CD27 were used to sort naive, central memory, regulatory and stem cell-like memory CD4+ T cells. Purity was above 95% for every sorted population. PBMCs were isolated right away by Lymphoprep density gradient centrifugation and were stained directly, without culture. So that batch effects would be minimized, each experiment stained and sorted samples in pairs, pairing one healthy donor with one patient. The entire amount of isolated RNA was reverse transcribed using the High Capacity cDNA Reverse Transcription Kit, so the sequenced TCRB transcripts were expressed ones. Naive, central memory and regulatory T cell samples underwent deep immunoSEQ sequencing, averaging about 3.57 million total reads per sample. Sorted cells were lysed in RLT buffer and RNA was extracted with DNase-treated RNeasy Micro or Mini kits, depending on cell number. To prevent cross-contamination, each cell subset was processed individually, whereas patient and healthy donor samples were processed jointly. The immunoSEQ multiplex PCR was used to amplify TCRB sequences from cDNA, generating 87-bp fragments that spanned the CDR3 region. Sequencing of the amplicons was performed on the Illumina HiSeq platform. Per the original workflow: PCR bias was corrected computationally using synthetic template baselines, and reads within Hamming distance 2 were collapsed, with unmergeable singletons discarded. Reads were aligned against IMGT to assign V, D and J genes, CDR3 length and insertions or deletions at six rearrangement sites. Within each subset, clonotype counts were normalized to sorted cell number, and only after that were true diversity and Gini coefficients computed with the tcR R package. The overlap coefficient, calculated on TCRB nucleotide sequences, was used to quantify repertoire sharing. As a proxy for the pre-selection repertoire, out-of-frame TCRB sequences from naive cells were analyzed. Entries here come from immuneACCESS through TCRdb and include only in-frame sequences with V and J called. Some clones fail to appear in such tables; in the studies checked, an unresolved V gene covers under half of the shortfall, and the cause of the remainder is unknown. V and J calls and clone size follow that table, whereas D and trimming were derived from the DNA. The sample table lists under 350,000 clones, around 24% of them with a count of one. The top ten hold approximately 0.011% of the sample.

The CDR3 starts with the cysteine, ends with the phenylalanine, and has 15 residues. Only the CDR3 portion is preserved as DNA: 45 bases, with reading frame beginning at the first base. Based on the germline V gene, the CDR1 and CDR2 sequences are MDHEN and SYDVKM. Trimming removed 4 bases from V and 3 bases from J; the gene matches leave 5 bases unexplained. The source of the sample is a study of beta chain features in type 1 diabetes (dated by TCRdb to the late 2010s). About the full investigation: No differences in mean age, gender distribution, total cell number or subset yield were found between patients and healthy donors. Regulatory and stem cell-like memory subsets were isolated from only 8 patients and roughly 8 healthy donors, whereas naive and central memory subsets came from all 30 or so donors. In the study, recently diagnosed type 1 diabetes patients and matched healthy donors were compared on the TCRB repertoires of their sorted circulating CD4+ T cell subsets. Across all samples, 107,917,701 sorted cells were examined, and cell number per subset correlated strongly with RNA yield.

Study-wide findings and limitations: Patients with type 1 diabetes made fewer insertions and deleted more nucleotides at VDJ recombination sites, implying thymic rearrangement abnormalities. Type 1 diabetes patients showed a moderate but significant shortening of TCRB CDR3 length in all four CD4+ subsets. Because cDNA was sequenced instead of genomic DNA, highly expressing activated cells could be over-represented, though the groups showed no difference in activation or CD3 levels. Naive, central memory and regulatory TCRB repertoires appeared to be more similar among patients than among healthy donors. Only small numbers of individuals were included in the HLA sub-analyses, which left unresolved whether HLA type had any influence on TCRB rearrangement. Shorter templates might be favored by PCR, yet because patient and control samples were amplified and corrected together, any such skew would affect both groups equally.

The V gene is TRBV28 and the J gene is TRBJ2-1; 8 central nucleotides agree with TRBD1. The sequence was collected from a woman between 25 and 40 years old with type 1 diabetes. Sequencing was carried out using naive CD4+ T cells from blood. The sample's cell subset or site label is to be understood as: true naive CD4+ T cells. Here the CDR3 is given as CASSSEGTGYNEQFF. The DNA sequence follows: TGTGCCAGCAGTTCCGAAGGGACAGGCTACAATGAGCAGTTCTTC. With the portions outside the CDR3 filled from the reference TRBV28 and TRBJ2-1 genes, the complete variable region becomes DVKVTQSSRYLVKRTGEKVFLECVQDMDHENMFWYRQDPGLGLRLIYFSYDVKMKEKGDIPEGYSVSREKKERFSLILESASTNQTSMYLCASSSEGTGYNEQFFGPGTRLTVL.